The 30 T cell receptor beta chains presented below share a single source sample, sequenced in a study of blood T cell repertoires in COVID-19. This table comes from immunoSEQ multiplex PCR, and its TCRdb copy is limited to in-frame clones, with some not included. The sample comprises about 39,000 clones, around 90% of which are singletons, and 20% to 25% rests with the top ten. The sample taken for sequencing was peripheral blood. The receptors come from a man aged 60 to 75 with acute or convalescent COVID-19.

This clone was picked up a small number of times. This chain joins TRBV24-1 and TRBJ1-5; 7 bases agree with TRBD1. There are 14 residues in the CDR3. V gave up 4 bases and J gave up 7 bases; unmatched junction bases: 6. Germline V lookup: CDR1 KGHDR, CDR2 SFDVKD. The CDR3 bases are TGTGCCACCAGTGAAGGGGGCCTTGAGCAGCCCCAGCATTTT. Its translation: CATSEGGLEQPQHF.

The V gene is TRBV6-2 or TRBV6-3, the J gene TRBJ1-1; D is perhaps TRBD1 (5 bases). This CDR3 contains 14 residues. The V gene lost 2 bases and the J gene lost 4 bases, with 11 bases spanning the gap. The germline V gene encodes CDR1 MNHEY and CDR2 SVGEGT. CDR3 residues: CASSYVGGATEAFF. The CDR3 nucleotides read TGTGCCAGCAGTTACGTTGGAGGGGCCACTGAAGCTTTCTTT.

The chain combines TRBV4-3 with TRBJ2-5, with 11 nucleotides matching TRBD1. This CDR3 region has 16 residues. Germline V gene sequence: CDR1 LGHNA, CDR2 YSLEER. Unmatched junction bases numbered 9, after V lost 4 bases and J lost 5 bases. The CDR3 coding sequence is TGCGCCAGCAGCCCGTATTGGGACAGGGGGTCCGAGACCCAGTACTTC. Residues: CASSPYWDRGSETQYF.

This clone was detected only a few times. This rearrangement joins TRBV5-6 to TRBJ1-6; 11 bases match TRBD1. Germline-derived CDR1 and CDR2 are SGHDT and YYEEEE. The CDR3 has 14 amino acids. J lost 7 bases, V lost 9 bases, and 6 bases had no gene match. The CDR3: CATSRTGGNSPLHF. The CDR3 DNA is TGTGCCACTAGTCGGACAGGGGGCAATTCACCCCTCCACTTT. The variable domain in full, with the rest retrieved from reference TRBV5-6 and TRBJ1-6, is DAGVTQSPTHLIKTRGQQVTLRCSPKSGHDTVSWYQQALGQGPQFIFQYYEEEERQRGNFPDRFSGHQFPNYSSELNVNALLLGDSALYLCATSRTGGNSPLHFGNGTRLTVT.

The V gene is TRBV18, the J gene TRBJ2-1, with D possibly TRBD1 on 6 matching bases. The V and J ends lost 5 bases and 3 bases respectively, with 14 bases between them. The CDR3 loop spans 15 amino acids. CDR1 is KGHSH, CDR2 LQKENI, per germline. This CDR3 is CASSGGDKLYNEQFF. CDR3 coding DNA: TGTGCCAGCTCAGGTGGGGACAAACTCTACAATGAGCAGTTCTTC.

The V and J genes are TRBV30 and TRBJ2-3; possibly TRBD2 for D (6 bases). Germline V gives CDR1 GTSNPN, CDR2 SVGIG (reference sequence). The V and J ends lost 2 bases and 6 bases respectively, with 9 bases between them. This CDR3 has 12 residues. The CDR3 DNA reads as TGTGCCTGGAGTCGGGGGTCCGATACGCAGTATTTT. It translates to CAWSRGSDTQYF.

V usage is TRBV18 and J usage is TRBJ2-1; D ambiguous. Per the germline V gene, CDR1 is KGHSH and CDR2 is LQKENI. CDR3 size: 11 residues. V lost 6 bases to trimming and J lost 5 bases, with 5 bases between them. The DNA of the CDR3 is TGTGCCAGCTCTCAGAACAATGAGCAGTTCTTC. It codes for CASSQNNEQFF.

The chain is built from TRBV5-1 and TRBJ1-2, with 8 bases matching TRBD1. Germline loops: CDR1 SGHRS, CDR2 YFSETQ. The CDR3 covers 15 residues. After removal of 3 bases from V and 11 bases from J, the junction contained 15 bases not matched to a gene. The CDR3 protein is CASSSQSDREGGYTF. The CDR3 coding sequence is TGCGCCAGCAGCTCCCAGTCGGACAGGGAAGGAGGGTACACCTTC.

This clone was seen a single time. The chain recombines TRBV28 with TRBJ1-1; 7 positions agree with TRBD1. This CDR3 has 18 amino acids. Germline CDR1 is MDHEN and CDR2 is SYDVKM. V was pared by 1 base and J by 4 bases, with 15 bases of the junction left unmatched. CDR3 sequence (DNA): TGTGCCAGCAGTTTATTAGGGACAGTATTTGGACTTGGCACTGAAGCTTTCTTT. It is translated as CASSLLGTVFGLGTEAFF. The whole variable domain, filled in from reference TRBV28 and TRBJ1-1, reads DVKVTQSSRYLVKRTGEKVFLECVQDMDHENMFWYRQDPGLGLRLIYFSYDVKMKEKGDIPEGYSVSREKKERFSLILESASTNQTSMYLCASSLLGTVFGLGTEAFFGQGTRLTVV.

The chain is built from TRBV6-5 and TRBJ2-7; the D is unclear. The CDR3 sequence is 13 residues long. V lost 5 bases and J 1 base, leaving 9 bases between the germline ends. The germline V gene has CDR1 MNHEY and CDR2 SVGAGI. The CDR3 is CASSPSDSYEQYF. CDR3 nucleotides: TGTGCCAGCAGTCCCAGTGATTCCTACGAGCAGTACTTC.

This clone showed up just once. The chain uses TRBV5-6 and TRBJ2-7; D remains unclear. The CDR3 length is 14 residues. From germline, CDR1 is SGHDT and CDR2 YYEEEE. With 1 base removed from V and 6 bases from J, the gap between germline ends came to 14 bases. The CDR3: CASSLNLETLEQYF. The CDR3 coding sequence is TGTGCCAGCAGCTTGAATCTAGAAACGCTCGAGCAGTACTTC.

In its sample, this clone was seen once. This chain uses TRBV15 with TRBJ1-1; D ambiguous. The V end was cut by 3 bases, the J end by 1 base, with 12 bases between. Germline lookup yields CDR1 LNHNV and CDR2 YYDKDF (reference sequence). CDR3 length: 15 amino acids. CDR3 sequence (DNA): TGTGCCACCAGCAGTGGAGACTCCCGGAACACTGAAGCTTTCTTT. Amino acid sequence: CATSSGDSRNTEAFF.

As DNA, the CDR3 is TGTGCCACCAGTGATCCCCCCAGGGACAGTGGCTACACCTTC. Translating it yields CATSDPPRDSGYTF. The chain uses TRBV24-1 and TRBJ1-2, with 7 nucleotides matching TRBD1. The V and J ends lost 3 bases and 7 bases, in that order; junction bases with no gene match: 7. Germline CDR1 KGHDR, CDR2 SFDVKD. The CDR3 is 14 amino acids.

V gene TRBV6-5 combines with J gene TRBJ1-2; no clear D. This CDR3 has 15 residues. From germline, CDR1 is MNHEY and CDR2 SVGAGI. Trimming removed 6 bases at V and 2 bases at J, with 16 bases between. CDR3 in amino acids: CASRASRWANYGYTF. In nucleotides, the CDR3 is TGTGCCAGCAGGGCCTCCCGATGGGCAAACTATGGCTACACCTTC.

The V call is TRBV19, the J call TRBJ1-6, with D uncertain. This CDR3 spans 14 amino acids. Germline V gene data show CDR1 as LNHDA and CDR2 as SQIVND (reference sequence). V lost 1 base and J 8 bases, leaving 9 bases between the germline ends. CDR3 nucleotide sequence: TGTGCCAGTAGTATAGTGGGGAGGGATTCACCCCTCCACTTT. Residues: CASSIVGRDSPLHF.

The V gene is TRBV11-2, the J gene TRBJ1-3; tentatively, D is TRBD1 (5 bases). CDR3 length: 14 residues. Looked up from germline, CDR1 is SGHAT and CDR2 is FQNNGV. Trimming removed 6 bases at V and 0 bases at J, with 9 bases between. CDR3 amino acids: CASRSGYSGNTIYF. Written as DNA, the CDR3 is TGTGCCAGCAGGTCAGGGTACTCTGGAAACACCATATATTTT. Using reference TRBV11-2 and TRBJ1-3 for the parts outside the CDR3, the full variable domain is EAGVAQSPRYKIIEKRQSVAFWCNPISGHATLYWYQQILGQGPKLLIQFQNNGVVDDSQLPKDRFSAERLKGVDSTLKIQPAKLEDSAVYLCASRSGYSGNTIYFGEGSWLTVV.

This clone appeared once. The V call is TRBV19, the J call TRBJ1-1; no clear D gene. Between the trimmed V and J ends, which lost 2 bases and 1 base, there was a span of 11 bases. CDR3 length: 15 residues. Per the germline V gene, CDR1 is LNHDA and CDR2 is SQIVND (reference sequence). The CDR3 DNA is TGTGCCAGTAGTATATCGGGGATTGGGAACACTGAAGCTTTCTTT. Translation gives CASSISGIGNTEAFF.

CDR3 bases: TGTGCCAGTAGTAATTTACAGGGGGCTAACTATGGCTACACCTTC. Its protein is CASSNLQGANYGYTF. This sequence joins TRBV19 and TRBJ1-2, with TRBD1 matching 8 bases. The germline gives CDR1 LNHDA, CDR2 SQIVND (reference sequence). The CDR3 consists of 15 residues. V trimming: 4 bases; J trimming: 0 bases; junction bases outside the gene matches: 4. Together with reference TRBV19 and TRBJ1-2, the CDR3 gives the full variable domain: DGGITQSPKYLFRKEGQNVTLSCEQNLNHDAMYWYRQDPGQGLRLIYYSQIVNDFQKGDIAEGYSVSREKKESFPLTVTSAQKNPTAFYLCASSNLQGANYGYTFGSGTRLTVV.

This chain uses TRBV5-5 with TRBJ2-7; 7 bases match TRBD1. Germline values: CDR1 SGHKS, CDR2 YYEKEE (reference sequence). Unmatched junction bases numbered 6, after V lost 0 bases and J lost 3 bases. The CDR3 is made up of 15 amino acids. The CDR3: CASSLEQGLLYEQYV. The CDR3 nucleotides read TGTGCCAGCAGCTTGGAACAGGGGCTTCTCTACGAGCAGTACGTC.

The rearrangement joins TRBV5-4 to TRBJ2-1, with 7 bases identical to TRBD1. V gave up 4 bases and J gave up 6 bases; unmatched junction bases: 7. CDR3 length: 14 residues. CDR1 and CDR2 (germline): SGHNT, YYREEE (reference sequence). In DNA, the CDR3 is TGTGCCAGCAGCCCTAGAAGACAGGGCAATGAGCAGTTCTTC. Amino acids: CASSPRRQGNEQFF. The variable domain in full, with the rest retrieved from reference TRBV5-4 and TRBJ2-1, is ETGVTQSPTHLIKTRGQQVTLRCSSQSGHNTVSWYQQALGQGPQFIFQYYREEENGRGNFPPRFSGLQFPNYSSELNVNALELDDSALYLCASSPRRQGNEQFFGPGTRLTVL.

J is TRBJ1-4 and V is TRBV5-1; 7 bases match TRBD1. Germline assignment: CDR1 SGHRS and CDR2 YFSETQ. The length of the CDR3 is 14 residues. The V gene end was trimmed by 4 bases and the J gene end by 7 bases; junction bases not matched to a gene: 7. The CDR3 spells CASSAGTATEKLFF. The CDR3 nucleotides read TGCGCCAGCAGCGCCGGGACAGCTACTGAAAAACTGTTTTTT. The variable domain in full, with the rest retrieved from reference TRBV5-1 and TRBJ1-4, is KAGVTQTPRYLIKTRGQQVTLSCSPISGHRSVSWYQQTPGQGLQFLFEYFSETQRNKGNFPGRFSGRQFSNSRSEMNVSTLELGDSALYLCASSAGTATEKLFFGSGTQLSVL.

The V gene is TRBV7-9, the J gene TRBJ1-1, with a tentative D call TRBD1 (5 bases). Germline CDR1 is SEHNR and CDR2 is FQNEAQ (reference sequence). V shed 5 bases and J shed 1 base, with 11 bases lying between them. The CDR3 is made up of 14 amino acids. CDR3 nucleotides: TGTGCCAGCAGCCGAAGACAGACGAACACTGAAGCTTTCTTT. Protein product: CASSRRQTNTEAFF.

The chain links TRBV28 to TRBJ1-2; no definite D call. From germline, CDR1 is MDHEN and CDR2 SYDVKM. The V and J ends lost 6 bases and 5 bases respectively, with 4 bases between them. This CDR3 is built from 10 residues. CDR3 in DNA: TGTGCCAGCAGCCGGTATGGCTACACCTTC. Its translation is CASSRYGYTF.

V usage is TRBV24-1 and J usage is TRBJ2-3; D not resolved. Germline V gene sequence: CDR1 KGHDR, CDR2 SFDVKD. The CDR3 spans 14 residues. The ends were cut back, 0 bases at V and 0 bases at J, with 3 bases in the middle. The CDR3 sequence is CATSDLPSTDTQYF. The CDR3 DNA is TGTGCCACCAGTGATTTGCCGAGCACAGATACGCAGTATTTT.

This clone was recorded a few times. The chain is built from TRBV27 and TRBJ1-6, with 7 bases matching TRBD1. CDR1 MNHEY and CDR2 SMNVEV come from the germline V gene (reference sequence). J lost 7 bases, V lost 3 bases, and 6 bases had no gene match. The CDR3 covers 15 residues. CDR3 protein: CASSFLDRTNSPLHF. In DNA form, the CDR3 reads TGTGCCAGCAGTTTTCTGGACAGGACGAATTCACCCCTCCACTTT.

The V call is TRBV5-1, the J call TRBJ2-7; D is perhaps TRBD2 (6 bases). Germline V CDR1 and CDR2: SGHRS, YFSETQ. This CDR3 has 18 amino acids. The germline V and J ends were trimmed by 5 bases and 0 bases, with 24 bases remaining between them. The DNA of the CDR3 is TGCGCCAGCAGGCCGGAGGGTAGAAAGGGTATCAGCTCCTACGAGCAGTACTTC. Translated, it gives CASRPEGRKGISSYEQYF.

The V gene is TRBV10-2, the J gene TRBJ2-5; 9 bases map to TRBD2. The germline CDR1 and CDR2 sequences are WSHSY and SAAADI. Trimming took 2 bases from V and 1 from J; bases not matched to a gene: 5. The CDR3 totals 16 residues. The CDR3 nucleotides are TGCGCCAGCAGTGAGCGACTAGCGGCCACCCAAGAGACCCAGTACTTC. Protein sequence: CASSERLAATQETQYF.

The V gene is TRBV6-5, the J gene TRBJ2-5; D perhaps matches TRBD1 (6 bases). Trimming removed 5 bases from V and 7 bases from J, with 20 bases in between. The V gene's germline CDR1 is MNHEY and CDR2 SVGAGI. This CDR3 region has 15 residues. The DNA for the CDR3 is TGTGCCAGCAGTCCCACAAGGGAGTTAGGGGGGACCCAGTACTTC. Its protein is CASSPTRELGGTQYF.

This chain connects TRBV7-8 to TRBJ2-1; 11 bases line up with TRBD2. Per germline, CDR1 SGHVS and CDR2 FQNEAQ. The CDR3 extends over 15 amino acids. V lost 7 bases to trimming and J lost 4 bases; unmatched junction nucleotides: 6. The CDR3, as DNA: TGTGCCAGCAACCCACGGACTAGCGGGTACAATGAGCAGTTCTTC. It translates to CASNPRTSGYNEQFF.

This clone was seen a single time. This chain links TRBV2 with TRBJ1-6; TRBD1 is a possible D gene (6 bases). Germline V gene lookup returns CDR1 SNHLY and CDR2 FYNNEI. Trimming cost V 6 bases and J 0 bases, with 6 bases left between them. CDR3 length: 14 residues. Here the CDR3 reads CASRGASYNSPLHF. The CDR3 DNA is TGTGCCAGCAGGGGGGCCTCCTATAATTCACCCCTCCACTTT.